Reported below is one T cell receptor beta chain. Its specificity is not known. The data were produced by immunoSEQ multiplex PCR, yet TCRdb's version contains in-frame clones alone and is incomplete. This sample has over 200,000 clones, with around 88% found just once. These data are taken from a study of cytomegalovirus exposure and HLA in healthy donors. At the level of the study: The roughly 110 validation repertoires were reported in a later analysis to have been generated on the same platform as the roughly 720 first-cohort repertoires.

Findings and limits, study-wide: Some TCR beta chains (roughly 160 of them) were listed as cytomegalovirus-associated. Per published reports, the classifier diagnosed cytomegalovirus status with high specificity and sensitivity.

The CDR3 contains 18 residues. Germline assignment: CDR1 SGHTA and CDR2 FQGNSA. Unmatched junction bases numbered 8, after V lost 0 bases and J lost 2 bases. Sequencing was done on a sample of PBMCs. The chain is built from TRBV7-2 and TRBJ2-7; 12 nucleotides match TRBD2. This TCR derives from a woman between 18 and 30 years old in good health and CMV-seronegative. CDR3 protein: CASSLATSGRSSPYEQYF. CDR3 bases: TGTGCCAGCAGCTTAGCTACTAGCGGGAGGTCATCTCCCTACGAGCAGTACTTC.